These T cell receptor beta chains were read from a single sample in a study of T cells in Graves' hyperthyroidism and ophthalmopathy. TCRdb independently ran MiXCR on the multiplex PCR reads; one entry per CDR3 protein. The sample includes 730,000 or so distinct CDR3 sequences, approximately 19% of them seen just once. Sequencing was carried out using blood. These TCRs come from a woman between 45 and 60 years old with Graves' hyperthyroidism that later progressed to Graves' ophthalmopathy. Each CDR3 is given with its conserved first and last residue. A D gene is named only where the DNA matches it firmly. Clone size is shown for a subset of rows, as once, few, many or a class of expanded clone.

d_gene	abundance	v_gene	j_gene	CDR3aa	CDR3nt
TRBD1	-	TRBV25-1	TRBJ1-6	CASRQTGASSPLHF	TGTGCCAGCAGACAGACAGGGGCCAGTTCACCCCTCCACTTT
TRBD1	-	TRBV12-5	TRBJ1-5	CASGLGDRPDQPQHF	TGTGCTAGTGGTTTGGGGGACAGGCCTGATCAGCCCCAGCATTTT
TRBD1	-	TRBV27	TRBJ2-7	CASSRSTGTYEQYF	TGTGCCAGCAGTCGTTCGACAGGGACCTACGAGCAGTACTTC
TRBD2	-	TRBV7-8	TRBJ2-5	CASSLGPGLEETQYF	TGTGCCAGCAGCTTAGGCCCGGGACTAGAAGAGACCCAGTACTTC
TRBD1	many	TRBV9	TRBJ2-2	CASSRQGSTGELFF	TGTGCCAGCAGCAGACAGGGGAGCACCGGGGAGCTGTTTTTT
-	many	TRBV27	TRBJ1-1	CASSLSHRALRPTEAFF	TGTGCCAGCAGTTTAAGTCACAGGGCACTCAGGCCCACTGAAGCTTTCTTT
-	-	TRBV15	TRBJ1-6	CATTRSSYNSPLHF	TGTGCCACCACGAGGAGCTCCTATAATTCACCCCTCCACTTT
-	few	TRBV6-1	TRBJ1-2	CASRPRQDFAYTF	TGTGCCAGCAGACCTAGACAGGATTTCGCCTACACCTTC
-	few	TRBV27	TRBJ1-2	CASSSEAGNYGYTF	TGTGCCAGCAGCTCAGAGGCAGGAAACTATGGCTACACCTTC
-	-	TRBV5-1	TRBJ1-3	CASSLATGAQNTIYF	TGCGCCAGCAGCTTGGCTACGGGCGCCCAAAACACCATATATTTT
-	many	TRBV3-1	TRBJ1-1	CASSQVEGTEAFF	TGTGCCAGCAGCCAAGTTGAGGGGACTGAAGCTTTCTTT
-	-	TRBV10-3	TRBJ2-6	CAISADPGANVLTF	TGTGCCATCAGTGCCGATCCTGGGGCCAACGTCCTGACTTTC
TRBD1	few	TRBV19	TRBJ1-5	CASHGQGGQPQHF	TGTGCCAGCCACGGACAGGGTGGACAGCCCCAGCATTTT
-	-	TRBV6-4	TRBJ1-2	CASSYSGRTNYGYTF	TGTGCCAGCAGTTACTCGGGACGGACTAACTATGGCTACACCTTC
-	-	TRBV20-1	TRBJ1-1	CSAYKGDTEAFF	TGCAGTGCGTACAAGGGGGACACTGAAGCTTTCTTT
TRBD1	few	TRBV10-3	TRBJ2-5	CAIRDRVVGETQYF	TGTGCCATCAGGGACAGGGTTGTTGGGGAGACCCAGTACTTC
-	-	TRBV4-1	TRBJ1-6	CASSQVGRDTQSPLHF	TGCGCCAGCAGCCAAGTCGGTCGGGACACACAGTCACCCCTCCACTTT
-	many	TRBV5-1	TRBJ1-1	CASSLGQRQSNTEAFF	TGCGCCAGCAGCTTGGGACAGCGACAAAGTAACACTGAAGCTTTCTTT
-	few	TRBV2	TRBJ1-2	CASSDNRGYTF	TGTGCCAGCAGTGATAACCGTGGCTACACCTTC
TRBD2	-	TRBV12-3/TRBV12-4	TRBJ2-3	CASSLGGSGGADTQYF	TGTGCCAGCAGTTTAGGCGGTTCGGGGGGTGCAGATACGCAGTATTTT